This T cell receptor (beta chain) was profiled in a study of T cell clonality in common variable immunodeficiency. Study-wide points: Fewer deletions and N-nucleotide insertions were reportedly seen in common variable immunodeficiency TCR beta sequences. CVID subjects showed higher TCRbeta clonality than healthy controls.

This CDR3 region has 14 residues. Looked up from germline, CDR1 is SNHLY and CDR2 is FYNNEI. V gave up 4 bases and J gave up 6 bases, with 13 bases separating them. CVID and control samples used equivalent genomic DNA input. Some clones are missing from TCRdb's copy, which holds only in-frame ones; the method was immunoSEQ multiplex PCR. The data show around 15,000 clones, with none appearing a single time. Patients and controls were mostly of Caucasian heritage. This clone occurred a few times. Its antigen remains unidentified. From the germline J gene comes the end of the CDR3, since the read stops 3 residues before it.

The sample taken for sequencing was peripheral blood mononuclear cells. This TCR derives from a human donor with common variable immunodeficiency. The chain joins TRBV2 to TRBJ2-1; tentative D call: TRBD2 (6 bases). The CDR3 spells CASSGQRAGNEQFF. CDR3 DNA (partial): TGTGCCAGCAGTGGACAGCGGGCAGGCAATGAG.